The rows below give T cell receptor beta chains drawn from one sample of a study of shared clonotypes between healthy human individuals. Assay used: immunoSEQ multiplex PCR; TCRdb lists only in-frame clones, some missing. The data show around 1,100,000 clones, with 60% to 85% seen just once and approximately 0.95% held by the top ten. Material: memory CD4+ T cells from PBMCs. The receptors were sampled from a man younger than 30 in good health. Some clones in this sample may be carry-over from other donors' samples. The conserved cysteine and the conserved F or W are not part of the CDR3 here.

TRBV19,ASSTEDRASYEQY
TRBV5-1,ASRGTGGETQY
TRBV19,ASSPLDGTGELF
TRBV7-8,ASSHYPRGYTGANVLT
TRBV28,ASSNRDRDLSDEQF
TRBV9,ASSVVSEPGNTIY
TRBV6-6,ASSYGTATSYEQY
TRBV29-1,SVTDRGYGYT
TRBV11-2,ASSSAGHLQETQY
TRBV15,ATSSGTQANEKLF
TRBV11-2,ASRKTRAGVGTGELF
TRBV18,ASSPRREGADTQY
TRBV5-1,ASSPLLEHGYT
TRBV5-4,ASSHKATGGDGNQPQH
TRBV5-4,ASGQGPSGYT
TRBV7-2,ASSFRGPGTDTQY
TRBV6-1,ASSEPVRSTDTQY
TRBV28,ASSRGRYQPQH
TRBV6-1,ASSEGFQPQH
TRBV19,ASSIGRLSLAKNIQY
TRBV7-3,ASSQRRGGTGELF
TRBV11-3,ASSSRGAGLTTDTQY
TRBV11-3,ASSQGLAGVSGEQF
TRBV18,ASSPPRVGEKTQY
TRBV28,ASSSSRGGGRVPLGTGELF
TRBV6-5,ASRNTALNYGYT
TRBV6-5,ASSYSRGKGYT
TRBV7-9,ASSIAGTGKEAF
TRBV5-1,ASSLSAGDYNEQF
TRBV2,ASSEELLAKQPQH
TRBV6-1,ASSVYTEARGYT
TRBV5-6,ASSLGGGRQPQH
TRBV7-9,ASSLGLGQETQY
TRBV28,ASGGGGWGTDSYEQY
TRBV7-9,ASSQMGLYTDTQY
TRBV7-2,ASSLVAASYEQY
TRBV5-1,ASSPRGQGEGTEAF
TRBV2,ASSAVYGVVAETQY
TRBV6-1,ASRQDHRGNQPQH
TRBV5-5,ASSLFPGPNTEAF
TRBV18,ASSPGAGGLYEQY
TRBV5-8,ASSLVLVGRYEQY
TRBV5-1,ASTPSEVAFYGYT
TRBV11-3,ASSPGGATPYEQY
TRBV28,ASSLRRGAGTGELF
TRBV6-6,ASSYSAGGGEKLF
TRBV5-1,ASSLGGGAEETQY
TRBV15,ATSRDPAGELF
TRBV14,ASSKLTATNEKLF
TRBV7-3,ASSQRQGNEQY
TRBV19,ASSILGGRPATDTQY
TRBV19,ASSLQGRNYEQY